The next 5 T cell receptor beta chains were all read from a single sample in a study of cytotoxic CD8 clonotypes in ibrutinib-treated CLL. Data came from immunoSEQ multiplex PCR; TCRdb stores just in-frame clones and leaves some out. The data contain a few hundred thousand clones, 60% to 75% of them singletons. Sequenced material: PBMCs, taken after 24 months of ibrutinib treatment. The source is a human donor with chronic lymphocytic leukemia.

The chain joins TRBV18 to TRBJ2-1, with D perhaps TRBD2 (6 bases). The V end lost 3 bases, the J end lost 0 bases, and 12 bases lay between the germline ends. The CDR3 is made up of 16 amino acids. The germline CDR1 and CDR2 sequences are KGHSH and LQKENI. CDR3 DNA: TGTGCCAGCTCACCTATGGCGGGAAGCTCCTACAATGAGCAGTTCTTC. Translating it yields CASSPMAGSSYNEQFF. The whole variable domain, filled in from reference TRBV18 and TRBJ2-1, reads NAGVMQNPRHLVRRRGQEARLRCSPMKGHSHVYWYRQLPEEGLKFMVYLQKENIIDESGMPKERFSAEFPKEGPSILRIQQVVRGDSAAYFCASSPMAGSSYNEQFFGPGTRLTVL.

This clone was observed a few times. V usage is TRBV14 and J usage is TRBJ1-1; 11 nucleotides align to TRBD1. The CDR3 contains 14 residues. CDR1 is SGHDN, CDR2 FVKESK, per germline. The V gene end was trimmed by 1 base and the J gene end by 10 bases; junction bases not matched to a gene: 5. This CDR3 reads CASSQGTGGVGAFF. Written as DNA, the CDR3 is TGTGCCAGCAGCCAAGGGACAGGGGGCGTGGGAGCTTTCTTT.

This chain connects TRBV7-8 to TRBJ2-7; no reliable D call. Germline V gives CDR1 SGHVS, CDR2 FQNEAQ. This CDR3 is 16 amino acids long. The ends were cut back, 1 base at V and 4 bases at J, with 17 bases in the middle. DNA for the CDR3: TGTGCCAGCAGCTTAGTCTTATCGGGCTTCCAATACGAGCAGTACTTC. Encoded protein: CASSLVLSGFQYEQYF.

The chain's CDR3 is CASSLRHQPQHF. CDR3 sequence (DNA): TGTGCCAGCAGCTTAAGGCATCAGCCCCAGCATTTT. The chain carries TRBV11-3 and TRBJ1-5; D is unclear. V lost 2 bases, J lost 5 bases, and 4 bases lay in between. Germline V gives CDR1 SGHNT, CDR2 YENEEA. The CDR3 covers 12 residues.

The sample holds one count of this clone. V and J are TRBV28 and TRBJ2-1; 9 nucleotides agree with TRBD1. Trimming took 5 bases from V and 6 from J; bases not matched to a gene: 17. The germline V gene has CDR1 MDHEN and CDR2 SYDVKM. The CDR3 consists of 18 residues. CDR3 protein: CASSLPWGLGQGGNEQFF. In DNA, the CDR3 is TGTGCCAGCAGTCTCCCCTGGGGACTGGGACAGGGTGGCAATGAGCAGTTCTTC.